A single sample is the source of the 27 T cell receptor beta chains below, sequenced in a study of blood T cell repertoires in COVID-19. Sequencing used immunoSEQ multiplex PCR; TCRdb keeps in-frame clones, though not all of them. Of roughly 100,000 clones in the sample, about four fifths are singletons; the top ten hold over 15%. Sequenced input: peripheral blood. Every receptor here comes from a woman of 80 years or more with acute or convalescent COVID-19.

The V and J genes are TRBV5-1 and TRBJ2-5, with 13 nucleotides matching TRBD2. The germline gives CDR1 SGHRS, CDR2 YFSETQ. The ends lost 4 bases at V and 4 bases at J; junction bases unmatched: 4. The CDR3 is 15 amino acids. DNA for the CDR3: TGCGCCAGCAGCCCGGGACTAGCGGGAATAGAGACCCAGTACTTC. Residues: CASSPGLAGIETQYF.

This clone was counted only a few times. This rearrangement joins TRBV10-2 to TRBJ1-1; TRBD1 is a possible D gene (6 bases). This CDR3 is built from 15 residues. Trimming cost V 2 bases and J 5 bases, with 15 bases left between them. Germline CDR1 is WSHSY and CDR2 is SAAADI. The CDR3 region has the DNA TGCGCCAGCAGTGAGCTGCTACAGGGACGGACTGAAGCTTTCTTT. Protein: CASSELLQGRTEAFF.

The genes are TRBV13 and TRBJ2-1; 8 positions match TRBD1. Losses at the gene ends were 5 bases for V and 9 bases for J; bases not matched to a gene: 12. Germline lookup yields CDR1 PRHDT and CDR2 FYEKMQ (reference sequence). There are 15 residues in the CDR3. CDR3 in amino acids: CASSPPGTGGSEQFF. CDR3 bases: TGTGCCAGCAGCCCCCCCGGTACAGGGGGAAGTGAGCAGTTCTTC.

This chain connects TRBV11-3 to TRBJ2-7, with D perhaps matching TRBD1 (5 bases). CDR3 length equals 13 residues. Germline values: CDR1 SGHNT, CDR2 YENEEA. V lost 3 bases to trimming and J lost 6 bases, with 12 bases between them. CDR3 sequence reads: CASSFFRDGEQYV. The DNA for the CDR3 is TGTGCCAGCAGCTTTTTCAGGGATGGCGAGCAGTACGTC.

The chain uses TRBV28 and TRBJ1-2; the D is unclear. Germline V gene sequence: CDR1 MDHEN, CDR2 SYDVKM. V dropped 7 bases and J dropped 4 bases, with 10 bases sitting between them. This CDR3 spans 12 amino acids. This CDR3 is CASKPSGYGYTF. CDR3 bases: TGTGCCAGCAAGCCAAGTGGCTATGGCTACACCTTC.

Sample share makes this clone hyperexpanded. The chain links TRBV28 to TRBJ2-6; D might be TRBD1 (6 bases). The CDR3 loop spans 15 amino acids. Germline V gene lookup returns CDR1 MDHEN and CDR2 SYDVKM. V shed 6 bases and J shed 1 base, with 10 bases lying between them. The DNA of the CDR3 is TGTGCCAGCAGCGCTACAGGGTCTGGGGCCAACGTCCTGACTTTC. As protein: CASSATGSGANVLTF.

This chain connects TRBV24-1 to TRBJ1-5; TRBD1 matches 10 bases. Germline CDR1 and CDR2: KGHDR and SFDVKD. This CDR3 is 16 amino acids long. V lost 3 bases to trimming and J lost 2 bases; unmatched junction nucleotides: 3. CDR3 sequence: CATSDAGQGGNQPQHF. CDR3 coding DNA: TGTGCCACCAGTGATGCTGGACAGGGGGGCAATCAGCCCCAGCATTTT.

With respect to this clone: The identical CDR3 is also encoded by other nucleotide sequences in the sample. The rearrangement joins TRBV10-1 to TRBJ1-1, with no clear D. The V gene's germline CDR1 is WNHNN and CDR2 SYGVQD (reference sequence). The CDR3 contains 13 residues. Between the trimmed V and J ends, which lost 2 bases and 3 bases, there was a span of 7 bases. This CDR3 reads CASSEGEYTEAFF. The DNA of the CDR3 is TGCGCCAGCAGTGAGGGAGAATACACTGAAGCTTTCTTT.

Written as DNA, the CDR3 is TGTGCCAGCAGCCCCTGGACAGGCCGGAGAGAGACCCAGTACTTC. This translates into CASSPWTGRRETQYF. This chain connects TRBV13 to TRBJ2-5; TRBD1 matches at 7 bases. J was trimmed by 4 bases and V by 5 bases; bases with no gene match: 10. Per the germline V gene, CDR1 is PRHDT and CDR2 is FYEKMQ (reference sequence). This CDR3 is built from 15 residues.

This clone has a handful of counts. CDR3 nucleotides: TGCGCCAGCAGCCGGGTAGCGGGAGGTCCAGATACGCAGTATTTT. Encoded protein: CASSRVAGGPDTQYF. The chain has TRBV4-1 and TRBJ2-3, with 10 bases aligning to TRBD2. The CDR3 is 15 residues long. Germline V lookup: CDR1 MGHRA, CDR2 YSYEKL. The junction had 5 bases not matched to a gene; V was cut back by 4 bases and J by 4 bases.

This chain uses TRBV13 with TRBJ2-7, with 8 bases that match TRBD2. The V and J ends lost 4 bases and 7 bases, in that order; junction bases with no gene match: 12. The length of the CDR3 is 15 residues. The germline CDR1 and CDR2 sequences are PRHDT and FYEKMQ (reference sequence). The CDR3 region is CASSSSQAGVREQYF. The CDR3 DNA follows: TGTGCCAGCAGCTCGAGTCAAGCGGGAGTGAGGGAGCAGTACTTC.

In its sample, this clone was seen a few times. V gene TRBV7-2 combines with J gene TRBJ2-1; maybe TRBD2 (5 bases). CDR1 SGHTA and CDR2 FQGNSA come from the germline V gene. V was shortened by 2 bases and J by 3 bases, with 11 bases between the two germline ends. This CDR3 has 15 amino acids. As DNA, the CDR3 is TGTGCCAGCAGCTTAACTAGTCGGTTCTACAATGAGCAGTTCTTC. This codes for CASSLTSRFYNEQFF.

The genes are TRBV28 and TRBJ2-5; 8 nucleotides agree with TRBD2. The trim removed 10 bases at V and 5 bases at J, leaving 15 bases unmatched. The germline V gene encodes CDR1 MDHEN and CDR2 SYDVKM. The CDR3 sequence is 15 residues long. Written as DNA, the CDR3 is TGTGCCACCGGAGGCCTCAGGGGCGGGGGGGAGACCCAGTACTTC. Its protein is CATGGLRGGGETQYF.

This sequence joins TRBV28 and TRBJ2-1; D is possibly TRBD2 (6 bases). Trimming removed 5 bases from V and 3 bases from J, with 11 bases in between. Germline V lookup: CDR1 MDHEN, CDR2 SYDVKM. This CDR3 region has 14 residues. The CDR3 DNA follows: TGTGCCAGCAGTCCTCCGGGACTCTACAATGAGCAGTTCTTC. Translating it yields CASSPPGLYNEQFF.

V usage is TRBV5-1 and J usage is TRBJ1-1; possibly TRBD1 for D (6 bases). The V and J ends lost 3 bases and 8 bases respectively, with 14 bases between them. Germline V gene sequence: CDR1 SGHRS, CDR2 YFSETQ. This CDR3 region has 13 residues. CDR3 in amino acids: CASSSGQMLEAFF. In DNA, the CDR3 is TGCGCCAGCAGCTCCGGACAGATGTTAGAAGCTTTCTTT.

CDR3 residues: CASSLALQGAGYGYTF. The CDR3 nucleotides read TGTGCCAGCAGCTTGGCCCTACAGGGGGCTGGCTATGGCTACACCTTC. V is TRBV5-5 and J is TRBJ1-2; 9 bases fit TRBD1. V gave up 0 bases and J gave up 4 bases; unmatched junction bases: 7. CDR1 and CDR2 (germline): SGHKS, YYEKEE (reference sequence). This CDR3 spans 16 amino acids.

The DNA of the CDR3 is TGTGCCAGTAGTATTTCTCCCGGGACACTTAATCAGCCCCAGCATTTT. This translates into CASSISPGTLNQPQHF. This chain uses TRBV19 with TRBJ1-5; D may be TRBD1 (6 bases). The V gene lost 3 bases and the J gene lost 4 bases, with 16 bases spanning the gap. There are 16 residues in the CDR3. Germline V lookup: CDR1 LNHDA, CDR2 SQIVND (reference sequence).

The chain combines TRBV11-2 with TRBJ1-1, with 7 bases fitting TRBD1. The V gene's germline CDR1 is SGHAT and CDR2 FQNNGV. The V gene end was trimmed by 9 bases and the J gene end by 0 bases; junction bases not matched to a gene: 7. The CDR3 covers 14 residues. In nucleotides, the CDR3 is TGTGCCAGTTCTAAGGGGGCGGTGAACACTGAAGCTTTCTTT. It encodes CASSKGAVNTEAFF.

This clone was picked up a small number of times. The chain employs TRBV28 and TRBJ2-7; 11 bases match TRBD1. Germline CDR1 is MDHEN and CDR2 is SYDVKM. The CDR3 covers 16 residues. Losses at the gene ends were 3 bases for V and 4 bases for J; bases not matched to a gene: 8. Here the CDR3 reads CASSLPRDRGEYEQYV. CDR3 coding DNA: TGTGCCAGCAGTTTGCCCCGGGACAGGGGGGAATACGAGCAGTACGTC.

The chain carries TRBV10-3 and TRBJ1-4; TRBD1 matches 8 bases. Germline CDR1 is ENHRY and CDR2 is SYGVKD. After removal of 0 bases from V and 7 bases from J, the junction contained 7 bases not matched to a gene. There are 16 residues in the CDR3. DNA of the CDR3: TGTGCCATCAGTGAGTCTCTGGCAGGGGGCAGTGAAAAACTGTTTTTT. It translates to CAISESLAGGSEKLFF.

The chain links TRBV18 to TRBJ2-1, with 7 bases identical to TRBD2. Trimming took 0 bases from V and 7 from J; bases not matched to a gene: 6. Germline V gene sequence: CDR1 KGHSH, CDR2 LQKENI. The CDR3 sequence is 15 residues long. CDR3 sequence: CASSPPGTSANEQFF. The CDR3 DNA reads TGTGCCAGCTCACCACCAGGTACTAGCGCGAATGAGCAGTTCTTC.

The gene calls are TRBV7-8 and TRBJ2-1, with 7 bases matching TRBD2. This CDR3 comprises 17 residues. From germline, CDR1 is SGHVS and CDR2 FQNEAQ. With 1 base clipped from V and 8 bases from J, the junction kept 14 bases outside the gene matches. This CDR3 reads CASSLGPSGVGMDEQFF. The DNA of the CDR3 is TGTGCCAGCAGCTTAGGCCCTAGCGGAGTGGGGATGGATGAGCAGTTCTTC.

A few counts support this clone. V and J are TRBV5-6 and TRBJ2-7; 11 nucleotides agree with TRBD2. Trimming removed 1 base from V and 6 bases from J; junction bases left unmatched: 6. CDR1 and CDR2 from the germline V gene are SGHDT and YYEEEE. This CDR3 region has 15 residues. Here the CDR3 reads CASSLFALAGAEQYF. The CDR3 region has the DNA TGTGCCAGCAGCTTGTTTGCACTAGCGGGAGCCGAGCAGTACTTC.

This chain connects TRBV9 to TRBJ2-1, with TRBD2 matching over 8 bases. This CDR3 comprises 16 residues. Per germline, CDR1 SGDLS and CDR2 YYNGEE. With 4 bases clipped from V and 0 bases from J, the junction kept 6 bases outside the gene matches. This CDR3 is CASSPPSGSSYNEQFF. The CDR3 DNA sequence: TGTGCCAGCAGCCCACCGAGCGGGAGCTCCTACAATGAGCAGTTCTTC. Based on the CDR3 plus reference TRBV9 and TRBJ2-1, the full variable domain is DSGVTQTPKHLITATGQRVTLRCSPRSGDLSVYWYQQSLDQGLQFLIQYYNGEERAKGNILERFSAQQFPDLHSELNLSSLELGDSALYFCASSPPSGSSYNEQFFGPGTRLTVL.

This chain links TRBV11-2 with TRBJ1-1; tentatively, D is TRBD1 (5 bases). CDR1 is SGHAT and CDR2 is FQNNGV in the germline V gene. The CDR3 is 13 residues long. V lost 0 bases and J lost 7, with 9 bases in between. CDR3 protein: CASSLDRQNEAFF. CDR3 bases: TGTGCCAGCAGCTTAGATAGACAGAATGAAGCTTTCTTT.

The rearrangement links TRBV29-1 to TRBJ2-3, with unresolved D. The ends were cut back, 3 bases at V and 5 bases at J, with 6 bases in the middle. Germline V lookup: CDR1 SQVTM, CDR2 ANQGSEA. This CDR3 has 11 amino acids. CDR3 nucleotides: TGCAGCGTTGAGGTAGAAGATACGCAGTATTTT. It is translated as CSVEVEDTQYF.

This rearrangement joins TRBV29-1 to TRBJ1-2, with a possible D match to TRBD1 (6 bases). The germline CDR1 and CDR2 sequences are SQVTM and ANQGSEA. The CDR3 is 12 residues long. V gave up 4 bases and J gave up 4 bases, with 10 bases separating them. As DNA, the CDR3 is TGCAGCGTTGCACAGGGCGGCTATGGCTACACCTTC. This codes for CSVAQGGYGYTF.